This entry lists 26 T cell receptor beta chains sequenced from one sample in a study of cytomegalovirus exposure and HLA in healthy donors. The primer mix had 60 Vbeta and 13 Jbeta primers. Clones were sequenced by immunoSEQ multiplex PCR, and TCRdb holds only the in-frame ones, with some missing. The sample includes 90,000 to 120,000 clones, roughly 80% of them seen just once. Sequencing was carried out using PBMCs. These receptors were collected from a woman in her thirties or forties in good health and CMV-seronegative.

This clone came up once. The CDR3 is CASSGVSYEQYF. Here the CDR3 DNA reads TGTGCCAGCAGCGGGGTCTCCTACGAGCAGTACTTC. The chain carries TRBV25-1 and TRBJ2-7, with D possibly matching TRBD2 (5 bases). Per germline, CDR1 MGHDK and CDR2 SYGVNS. V lost 6 bases and J lost 0, with 6 bases in between. CDR3 length equals 12 residues.

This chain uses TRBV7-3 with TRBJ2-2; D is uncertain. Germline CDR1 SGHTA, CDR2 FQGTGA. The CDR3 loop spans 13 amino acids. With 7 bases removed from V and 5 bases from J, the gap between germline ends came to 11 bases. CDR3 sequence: CASTLAGTGELFF. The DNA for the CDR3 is TGTGCCAGCACCCTCGCCGGTACCGGGGAGCTGTTTTTT.

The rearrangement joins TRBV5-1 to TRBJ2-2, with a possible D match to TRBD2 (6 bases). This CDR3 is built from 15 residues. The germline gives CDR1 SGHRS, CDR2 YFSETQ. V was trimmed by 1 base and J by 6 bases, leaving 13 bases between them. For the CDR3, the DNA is TGCGCCAGCAGCTTGTTGGTGAGGAGGGCCGGGGAGCTGTTTTTT. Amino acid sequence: CASSLLVRRAGELFF.

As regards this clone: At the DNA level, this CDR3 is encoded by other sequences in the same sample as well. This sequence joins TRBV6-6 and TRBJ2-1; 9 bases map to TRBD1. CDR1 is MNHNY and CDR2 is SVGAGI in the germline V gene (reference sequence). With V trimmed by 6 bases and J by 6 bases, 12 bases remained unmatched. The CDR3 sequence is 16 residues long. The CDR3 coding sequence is TGTGCCAGCAGCCCCTCCTCGGGACAGGGATTCAATGAGCAGTTCTTC. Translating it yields CASSPSSGQGFNEQFF.

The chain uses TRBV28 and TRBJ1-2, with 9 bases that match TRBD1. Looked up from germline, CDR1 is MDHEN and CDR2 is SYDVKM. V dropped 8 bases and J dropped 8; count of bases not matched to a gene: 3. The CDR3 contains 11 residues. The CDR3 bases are TGTGCCAGCGGGACAGGGAGCGGCTACACCTTC. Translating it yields CASGTGSGYTF.

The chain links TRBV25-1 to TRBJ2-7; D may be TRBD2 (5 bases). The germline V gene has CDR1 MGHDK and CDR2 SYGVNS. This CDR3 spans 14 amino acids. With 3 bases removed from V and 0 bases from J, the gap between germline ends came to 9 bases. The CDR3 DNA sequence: TGTGCCAGCAGTGAGGACGGACTCTCCTACGAGCAGTACTTC. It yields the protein CASSEDGLSYEQYF.

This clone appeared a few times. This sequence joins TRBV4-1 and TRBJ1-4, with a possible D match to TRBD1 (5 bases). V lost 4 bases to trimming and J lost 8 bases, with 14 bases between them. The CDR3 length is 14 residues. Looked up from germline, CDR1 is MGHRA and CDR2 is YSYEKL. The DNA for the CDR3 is TGCGCCAGCAGCCCTGTCCGGGGGGACGAAAAACTGTTTTTT. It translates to CASSPVRGDEKLFF.

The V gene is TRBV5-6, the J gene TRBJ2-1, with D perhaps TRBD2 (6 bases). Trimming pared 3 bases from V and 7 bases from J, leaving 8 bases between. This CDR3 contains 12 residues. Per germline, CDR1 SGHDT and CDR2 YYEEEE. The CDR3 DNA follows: TGTGCCAGCAGCTGGACTACGAATGAGCAGTTCTTC. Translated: CASSWTTNEQFF. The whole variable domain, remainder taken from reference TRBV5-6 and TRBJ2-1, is DAGVTQSPTHLIKTRGQQVTLRCSPKSGHDTVSWYQQALGQGPQFIFQYYEEEERQRGNFPDRFSGHQFPNYSSELNVNALLLGDSALYLCASSWTTNEQFFGPGTRLTVL.

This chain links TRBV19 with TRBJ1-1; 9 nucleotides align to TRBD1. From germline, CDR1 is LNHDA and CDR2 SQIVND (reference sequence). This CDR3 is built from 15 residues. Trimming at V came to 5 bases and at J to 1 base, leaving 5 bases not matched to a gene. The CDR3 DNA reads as TGTGCCAGTAGTCCACGGACAGGGGAGAACACTGAAGCTTTCTTT. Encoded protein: CASSPRTGENTEAFF.

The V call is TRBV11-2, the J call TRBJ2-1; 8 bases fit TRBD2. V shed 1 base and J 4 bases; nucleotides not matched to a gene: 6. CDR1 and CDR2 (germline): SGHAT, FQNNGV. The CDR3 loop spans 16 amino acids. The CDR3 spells CASSLGPSGFYNEQFF. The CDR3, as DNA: TGTGCCAGCAGCTTAGGGCCTAGCGGGTTTTACAATGAGCAGTTCTTC.

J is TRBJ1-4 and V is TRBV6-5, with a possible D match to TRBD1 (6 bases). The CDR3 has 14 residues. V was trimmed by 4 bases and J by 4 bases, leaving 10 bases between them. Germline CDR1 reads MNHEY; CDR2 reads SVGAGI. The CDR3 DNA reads TGTGCCAGCAGTTCGACAGGTCATAATGAAAAACTGTTTTTT. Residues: CASSSTGHNEKLFF.

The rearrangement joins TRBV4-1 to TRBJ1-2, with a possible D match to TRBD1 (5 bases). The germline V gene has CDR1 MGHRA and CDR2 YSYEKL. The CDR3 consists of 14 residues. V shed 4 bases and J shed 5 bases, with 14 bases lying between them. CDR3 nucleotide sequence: TGCGCCAGCAGCCTCCCGGGGGTTGGGTATGGCTACACCTTC. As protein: CASSLPGVGYGYTF.

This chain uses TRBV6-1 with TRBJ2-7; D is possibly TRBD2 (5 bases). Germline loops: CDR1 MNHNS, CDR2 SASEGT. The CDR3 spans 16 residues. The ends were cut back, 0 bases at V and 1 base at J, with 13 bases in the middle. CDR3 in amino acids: CASSEAPRTDSYEQYF. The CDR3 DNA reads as TGTGCCAGCAGTGAAGCCCCTCGGACTGATTCCTACGAGCAGTACTTC.

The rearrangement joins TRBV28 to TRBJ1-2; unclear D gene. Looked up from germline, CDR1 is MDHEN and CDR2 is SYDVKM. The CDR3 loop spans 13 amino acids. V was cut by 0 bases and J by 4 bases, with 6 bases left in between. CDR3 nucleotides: TGTGCCAGCAGTTTATGGAGCCGCTATGGCTACACCTTC. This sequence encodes CASSLWSRYGYTF.

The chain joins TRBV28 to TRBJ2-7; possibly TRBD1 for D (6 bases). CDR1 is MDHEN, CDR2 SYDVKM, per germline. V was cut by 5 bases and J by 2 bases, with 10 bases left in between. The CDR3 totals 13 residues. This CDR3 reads CASSLQGTYEQYF. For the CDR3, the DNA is TGTGCCAGCAGTCTACAGGGAACCTACGAGCAGTACTTC.

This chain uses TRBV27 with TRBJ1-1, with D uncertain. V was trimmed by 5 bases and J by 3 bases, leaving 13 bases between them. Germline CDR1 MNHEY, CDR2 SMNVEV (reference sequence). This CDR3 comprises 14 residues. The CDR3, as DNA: TGTGCCAGCAGTCCAACGGTCGTATACACTGAAGCTTTCTTT. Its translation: CASSPTVVYTEAFF.

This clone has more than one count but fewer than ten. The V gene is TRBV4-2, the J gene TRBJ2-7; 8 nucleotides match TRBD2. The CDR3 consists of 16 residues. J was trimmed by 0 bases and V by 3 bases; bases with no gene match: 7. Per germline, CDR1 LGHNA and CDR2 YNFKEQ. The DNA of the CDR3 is TGTGCCAGCAGCCAGTGGGGCGGGGGGAGCTCCTACGAGCAGTACTTC. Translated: CASSQWGGGSSYEQYF.

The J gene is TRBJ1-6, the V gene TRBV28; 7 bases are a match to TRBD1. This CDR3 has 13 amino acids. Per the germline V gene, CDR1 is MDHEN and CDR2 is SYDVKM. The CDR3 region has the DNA TGTGCGACGCTAACAGGGGCTGGTTCACCCCTCCACTTT. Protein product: CATLTGAGSPLHF.

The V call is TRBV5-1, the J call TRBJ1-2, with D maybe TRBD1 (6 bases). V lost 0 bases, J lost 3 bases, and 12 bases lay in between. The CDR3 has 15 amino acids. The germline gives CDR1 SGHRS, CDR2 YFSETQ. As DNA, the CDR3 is TGCGCCAGCAGCTTGGGGGGGCGTGAATACTATGGCTACACCTTC. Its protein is CASSLGGREYYGYTF.

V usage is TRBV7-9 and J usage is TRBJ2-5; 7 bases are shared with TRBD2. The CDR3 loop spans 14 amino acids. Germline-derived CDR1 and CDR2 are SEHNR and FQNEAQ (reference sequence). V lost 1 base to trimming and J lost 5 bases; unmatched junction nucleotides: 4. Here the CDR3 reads CASSLDTGRETQYF. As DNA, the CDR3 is TGTGCCAGCAGCTTAGATACCGGGAGGGAGACCCAGTACTTC.

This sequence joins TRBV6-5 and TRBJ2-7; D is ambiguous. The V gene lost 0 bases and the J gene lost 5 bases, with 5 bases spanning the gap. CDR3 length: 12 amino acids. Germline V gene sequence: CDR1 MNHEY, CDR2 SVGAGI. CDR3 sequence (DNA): TGTGCCAGCAGTTACTCCCGTGACGAGCAGTACTTC. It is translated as CASSYSRDEQYF.

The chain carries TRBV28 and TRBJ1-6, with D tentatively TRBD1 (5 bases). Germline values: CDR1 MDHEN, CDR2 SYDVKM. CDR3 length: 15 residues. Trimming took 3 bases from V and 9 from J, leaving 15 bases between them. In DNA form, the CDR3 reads TGTGCCAGCAGTTTGCTTTTAGGGGCCGTTTCACCCCTCCACTTT. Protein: CASSLLLGAVSPLHF.

This chain's CDR3 is CASSDRGYEQYF. The CDR3 bases are TGTGCCAGCAGTGACAGGGGGTACGAGCAGTACTTC. The J gene is TRBJ2-7, the V gene TRBV6-1; 7 nucleotides line up with TRBD1. Germline V gene data show CDR1 as MNHNS and CDR2 as SASEGT. The CDR3 covers 12 residues. V gave up 3 bases and J gave up 4 bases; unmatched junction bases: 0.

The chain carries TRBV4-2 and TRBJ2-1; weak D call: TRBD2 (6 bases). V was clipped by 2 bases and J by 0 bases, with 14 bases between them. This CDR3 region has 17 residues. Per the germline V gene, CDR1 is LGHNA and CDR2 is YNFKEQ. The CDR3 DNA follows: TGTGCCAGCAGCCAACTGGGACTCGGGAGCTCCTACAATGAGCAGTTCTTC. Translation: CASSQLGLGSSYNEQFF.

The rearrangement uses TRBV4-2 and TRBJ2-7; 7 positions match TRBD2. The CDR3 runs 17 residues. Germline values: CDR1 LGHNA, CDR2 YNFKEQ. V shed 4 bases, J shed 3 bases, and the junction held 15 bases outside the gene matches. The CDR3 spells CASSPRGGGRGNYEQYF. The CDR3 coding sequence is TGTGCCAGCAGCCCCCGCGGCGGGGGACGGGGTAACTACGAGCAGTACTTC.

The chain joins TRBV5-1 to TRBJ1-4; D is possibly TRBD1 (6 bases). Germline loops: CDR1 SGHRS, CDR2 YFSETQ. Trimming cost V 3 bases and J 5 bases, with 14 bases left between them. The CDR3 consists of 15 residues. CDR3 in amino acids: CASSSKQGTNEKLFF. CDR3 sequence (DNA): TGCGCCAGCAGCTCGAAACAGGGCACGAATGAAAAACTGTTTTTT.